This entry describes one T cell receptor beta chain. Original methodology: It was from reference gene primer amplification that nucleated cell counts were estimated. The assay was immunoSEQ multiplex PCR, and TCRdb's table has in-frame clones only and misses some. V and J calls and clone size are copied from that table; D and trimming were computed from the DNA. The data hold roughly 80,000 clones, with about 83% observed a single time. CDR3 size: 15 residues. Trimming pared 1 base from V and 0 bases from J, leaving 10 bases between. The germline gives CDR1 LNHDA, CDR2 SQIVND (reference sequence). The sample belongs to a study of blood T cell repertoires in COVID-19. In the study overall: Italy, Spain and the United States were the sources of the convalescent and acute COVID-19 samples. Sample material is recorded as cDNA or gDNA derived from T cells, B-cell-depleted T cells, or PBMCs.

This sequence was found in a human donor in a cohort sampled during active COVID-19. Sequenced input: peripheral blood. This rearrangement joins TRBV19 to TRBJ2-7; no clear D gene. CDR3 sequence: CASSIAAGFSYEQYF. CDR3 coding DNA: TGTGCCAGTAGTATAGCGGCAGGCTTCTCCTACGAGCAGTACTTC.